These 23 T cell receptor beta chains share one sample of origin, sequenced in a study of shared clonotypes between healthy human individuals. TCRdb keeps only in-frame clones here, not all; method: immunoSEQ multiplex PCR. The sample records 2 million to 2.5 million clones, roughly 90% being singletons. Sample: naive CD4+ T cells from PBMCs. The subset denotes: CD45RA+ positively selected. The receptors originated from a man aged 18 to 29 in good health. Some clones in this sample may be carry-over from other donors' samples.

This rearrangement joins TRBV7-2 to TRBJ1-2; perhaps TRBD1 as D (6 bases). Looked up from germline, CDR1 is SGHTA and CDR2 is FQGNSA. The CDR3 covers 13 residues. Trimming took off 1 base at V and 4 bases at J, with 7 bases between the two ends. The CDR3 reads CASSLGQVYGYTF. CDR3 coding DNA: TGTGCCAGCAGCTTAGGACAGGTCTATGGCTACACCTTC.

In DNA, the CDR3 is TGTGCCAGCAGTGAATACGGGGTTAACTATGGCTACACCTTC. Residues: CASSEYGVNYGYTF. The chain employs TRBV6-1 and TRBJ1-2; the D is unclear. Germline CDR1 is MNHNS and CDR2 is SASEGT. The CDR3 runs to 14 residues. Trimming left V 2 bases short and J 1 base short, with 8 bases between.

This chain connects TRBV28 to TRBJ1-2; the D gene is possibly TRBD1 (5 bases). There are 14 residues in the CDR3. The V end was cut by 3 bases, the J end by 8 bases, with 16 bases between. From germline, CDR1 is MDHEN and CDR2 SYDVKM. CDR3 in amino acids: CASSFPGAPLGYTF. CDR3 bases: TGTGCCAGCAGTTTTCCTGGGGCGCCTCTCGGCTACACCTTC.

This clone was recorded a few times. J is TRBJ1-1 and V is TRBV11-2; D is possibly TRBD1 (5 bases). The ends were cut back, 3 bases at V and 2 bases at J, with 10 bases in the middle. The CDR3 has 14 residues. Germline V gene sequence: CDR1 SGHAT, CDR2 FQNNGV. CDR3 sequence: CASSFRDGNTEAFF. The CDR3 DNA reads as TGTGCCAGCAGCTTCCGGGACGGCAACACTGAAGCTTTCTTT.

The J gene is TRBJ1-2, the V gene TRBV15, with 7 bases that match TRBD1. This CDR3 contains 15 residues. From germline, CDR1 is LNHNV and CDR2 YYDKDF (reference sequence). The V and J ends lost 5 bases and 7 bases, in that order; junction bases with no gene match: 13. CDR3 DNA: TGTGCCACCAGCCCCACCGGGAGGGGGCGTTCTGGCTACACCTTC. It translates to CATSPTGRGRSGYTF.

V is TRBV4-1 and J is TRBJ2-1; either TRBD1 or TRBD2 may supply D (5 bases each). Between the trimmed V and J ends, which lost 2 bases and 5 bases, there was a span of 10 bases. This CDR3 contains 14 residues. The germline gives CDR1 MGHRA, CDR2 YSYEKL. CDR3 bases: TGCGCCAGCAGCCAACCGAGGGGACACAATGAGCAGTTCTTC. Its protein product is CASSQPRGHNEQFF.

As DNA, the CDR3 is TGTGCCAGCAGTACCCTCCTGGGGTGGCAGTACTTC. Protein sequence: CASSTLLGWQYF. The V gene is TRBV28, the J gene TRBJ2-7; no clear D gene. Trimming cost V 5 bases and J 9 bases, with 14 bases left between them. CDR1 is MDHEN, CDR2 SYDVKM, per germline. This CDR3 region has 12 residues.

J is TRBJ2-7 and V is TRBV5-1, with 9 nucleotides matching TRBD2. There are 14 residues in the CDR3. The V and J ends lost 0 bases and 5 bases, in that order; junction bases with no gene match: 3. Germline V gene data show CDR1 as SGHRS and CDR2 as YFSETQ. CDR3 in DNA: TGCGCCAGCAGCTTGGGACTAGCGGCCCACGAGCAGTACTTC. Protein product: CASSLGLAAHEQYF.

The chain combines TRBV5-1 with TRBJ2-1, with TRBD1 as a possible D gene (6 bases). Germline CDR1 SGHRS, CDR2 YFSETQ. V shed 0 bases and J shed 9 bases, with 16 bases lying between them. The CDR3 covers 15 residues. The CDR3 DNA reads TGCGCCAGCAGCTTGGTTGGGCTCCTCAGGGGTGAGCAGTTCTTC. Protein product: CASSLVGLLRGEQFF.

The CDR3 sequence is CASSFNKGGNEQFF. Written as DNA, the CDR3 is TGTGCCAGCAGCTTCAATAAAGGCGGGAATGAGCAGTTCTTC. The V call is TRBV7-2, the J call TRBJ2-1; D is possibly TRBD2 (5 bases). Germline V gene lookup returns CDR1 SGHTA and CDR2 FQGNSA. V gave up 3 bases and J gave up 7 bases, with 13 bases separating them. This CDR3 has 14 amino acids.

V and J are TRBV18 and TRBJ1-4; tentatively, D is TRBD1 (6 bases). CDR3 length equals 15 residues. Trimming shortened V by 3 bases and J by 7 bases, and 15 bases separated the two germline ends. Germline CDR1 is KGHSH and CDR2 is LQKENI. The CDR3 nucleotides are TGTGCCAGCTCACCTACGACAGGTTCGGTTGAAAAACTGTTTTTT. Translated, it gives CASSPTTGSVEKLFF.

The chain combines TRBV5-8 with TRBJ1-2, with D uncertain. The V end lost 1 base, the J end lost 3 bases, and 13 bases lay between the germline ends. CDR3 size: 15 residues. CDR1 is SGHTS, CDR2 YDEGEE, per germline. CDR3 DNA sequence: TGTGCCAGCAGCTTGAAGTGGAGGGAAGACTATGGCTACACCTTC. Its translation: CASSLKWREDYGYTF. Full variable domain (missing parts from reference TRBV5-8 and TRBJ1-2): EAGVTQSPTHLIKTRGQQATLRCSPISGHTSVYWYQQALGLGLQFLLWYDEGEERNRGNFPPRFSGRQFPNYSSELNVNALELEDSALYLCASSLKWREDYGYTFGSGTRLTVV.

The chain combines TRBV4-1 with TRBJ2-5; D is possibly TRBD1 (6 bases). V was cut by 4 bases and J by 5 bases, with 20 bases left in between. Germline V CDR1 and CDR2: MGHRA, YSYEKL. CDR3 size: 16 residues. CDR3 sequence: CASSPLGPGVGETQYF. CDR3 coding DNA: TGCGCCAGCAGCCCTCTAGGGCCAGGGGTAGGCGAGACCCAGTACTTC.

The V call is TRBV27, the J call TRBJ2-3; D might be TRBD1 (6 bases). The CDR3 loop spans 15 amino acids. Germline CDR1 is MNHEY and CDR2 is SMNVEV (reference sequence). Trimming pared 3 bases from V and 8 bases from J, leaving 18 bases between. The CDR3 DNA sequence: TGTGCCAGCAGTTTTCAGGGGATTCCGAGGGGTACGCAGTATTTT. Translating gives CASSFQGIPRGTQYF.

This clone was picked up a small number of times. This chain uses TRBV30 with TRBJ1-1; maybe TRBD1 (5 bases). The CDR3 has 13 amino acids. Per the germline V gene, CDR1 is GTSNPN and CDR2 is SVGIG (reference sequence). Trimming cost V 1 base and J 1 base, with 7 bases left between them. CDR3 in DNA: TGTGCCTGGAGTGGGGACCGGAACACTGAAGCTTTCTTT. Residues: CAWSGDRNTEAFF. Using reference TRBV30 and TRBJ1-1 for the parts outside the CDR3, the full variable domain is SQTIHQWPATLVQPVGSPLSLECTVEGTSNPNLYWYRQAAGRGLQLLFYSVGIGQISSEVPQNLSASRPQDRQFILSSKKLLLSDSGFYLCAWSGDRNTEAFFGQGTRLTVV.

The chain employs TRBV28 and TRBJ1-5; no firm D call. This CDR3 spans 16 amino acids. V lost 8 bases to trimming and J lost 0 bases, with 17 bases between them. Germline CDR1 reads MDHEN; CDR2 reads SYDVKM. The DNA for the CDR3 is TGTGCCAGCCTCGGGCGGGTTGGTTATAGCAATCAGCCCCAGCATTTT. Protein: CASLGRVGYSNQPQHF.

The chain uses TRBV28 and TRBJ1-2; 12 bases match TRBD1. V gave up 1 base and J gave up 6 bases; unmatched junction bases: 12. The CDR3 extends over 18 amino acids. Germline lookup yields CDR1 MDHEN and CDR2 SYDVKM. The CDR3 reads CASSLLVLGTGGGHGYTF. The DNA for the CDR3 is TGTGCCAGCAGTTTATTGGTCTTGGGGACAGGGGGCGGGCATGGCTACACCTTC.

The chain has TRBV19 and TRBJ1-1; D is unclear. Germline CDR1 and CDR2: LNHDA and SQIVND (reference sequence). The CDR3 runs 15 residues. V was shortened by 1 base and J by 1 base, with 10 bases between the two germline ends. CDR3 DNA: TGTGCCAGTAGTATAGTTGTGGGCACGAACACTGAAGCTTTCTTT. Translation gives CASSIVVGTNTEAFF. The entire variable domain, with the rest obtained from reference TRBV19 and TRBJ1-1, is as follows: DGGITQSPKYLFRKEGQNVTLSCEQNLNHDAMYWYRQDPGQGLRLIYYSQIVNDFQKGDIAEGYSVSREKKESFPLTVTSAQKNPTAFYLCASSIVVGTNTEAFFGQGTRLTVV.

CDR3 amino acids: CASSPTGTIPGELFF. The CDR3 DNA reads as TGTGCCAGTAGTCCCACCGGGACAATCCCCGGGGAGCTGTTTTTT. This sequence joins TRBV19 and TRBJ2-2; weak D call: TRBD1 (6 bases). Germline V gene sequence: CDR1 LNHDA, CDR2 SQIVND (reference sequence). V shed 5 bases and J shed 6 bases, with 16 bases lying between them. CDR3 length equals 15 residues.

The chain links TRBV2 to TRBJ2-2, with D perhaps matching TRBD2 (6 bases). Trimming took 8 bases from V and 0 from J, leaving 19 bases between them. Per the germline V gene, CDR1 is SNHLY and CDR2 is FYNNEI. The length of the CDR3 is 17 residues. CDR3 region: CASGVRVTGANTGELFF. The CDR3 DNA sequence: TGTGCCAGCGGGGTTAGGGTTACGGGAGCGAACACCGGGGAGCTGTTTTTT. The full variable domain, rest sourced from reference TRBV2 and TRBJ2-2, is EPEVTQTPSHQVTQMGQEVILRCVPISNHLYFYWYRQILGQKVEFLVSFYNNEISEKSEIFDDQFSVERPDGSNFTLKIRSTKLEDSAMYFCASGVRVTGANTGELFFGEGSRLTVL.

The V gene is TRBV19, the J gene TRBJ2-1; either TRBD1 or TRBD2 may supply D (5 bases each). V dropped 8 bases and J dropped 2 bases, with 13 bases sitting between them. From germline, CDR1 is LNHDA and CDR2 SQIVND (reference sequence). The CDR3 extends over 14 amino acids. This CDR3 is CASGPQGPYNEQFF. Written as DNA, the CDR3 is TGTGCCAGTGGTCCCCAGGGACCCTACAATGAGCAGTTCTTC.

The chain couples TRBV19 to TRBJ2-3; the D gene could be TRBD1 or TRBD2 (5 bases each). Trimming left V 3 bases short and J 6 bases short, with 16 bases between. The CDR3 loop spans 15 amino acids. Germline-derived CDR1 and CDR2 are LNHDA and SQIVND (reference sequence). For the CDR3, the DNA is TGTGCCAGTAGTATCACGGGGCCAGGACCCGATACGCAGTATTTT. Its translation: CASSITGPGPDTQYF.

The genes are TRBV7-9 and TRBJ1-3, with D perhaps TRBD1 (6 bases). The CDR3 is made up of 16 amino acids. Germline CDR1 SEHNR, CDR2 FQNEAQ (reference sequence). The V and J ends lost 5 bases and 0 bases respectively, with 14 bases between them. The CDR3 sequence is CASSGGQSSSGNTIYF. As DNA, the CDR3 is TGTGCCAGCAGCGGGGGGCAGTCGTCCTCTGGAAACACCATATATTTT.